This record concerns one TCR beta chain sequence. Co-extraction of both nucleic acids (RNA and DNA) used about 17-31 mg of unsorted bulk tissue. V dropped 6 bases and J dropped 9; count of bases not matched to a gene: 9. The germline V gene has CDR1 MNHEY and CDR2 SVGAGI. The CDR3 sequence is 15 residues long. This sample stems from a study of tumor-infiltrating lymphocytes in primary liver carcinoma. Reverse transcription of about 500 ng total RNA with a constant-region primer produced TCR beta cDNA. Three-round nested multiplex PCR performed with slightly modified ARM-PCR produced the TCR beta libraries. Two initial PCR rounds of around 9 cycles each paired TRBV1-TRBV30 forward primers with a C-beta reverse primer. TCRdb reanalysed the multiplex PCR reads using MiXCR and keeps one entry per CDR3 protein. This table has roughly 100,000 distinct CDR3 sequences, roughly 85% appearing once.

This chain joins TRBV6-5 and TRBJ1-6, with 9 bases fitting TRBD1. Sample: liver tumor tissue from sampling region 3. Subset described: tumor region T3, left-lateral pole. The clonotype originates from a man in his forties or fifties with primary liver carcinoma and hepatitis B virus infection. The CDR3 loop is CASRIDTGGGSPLHF. The CDR3, as DNA: TGTGCCAGCAGGATAGACACAGGGGGCGGTTCACCCCTCCACTTT.